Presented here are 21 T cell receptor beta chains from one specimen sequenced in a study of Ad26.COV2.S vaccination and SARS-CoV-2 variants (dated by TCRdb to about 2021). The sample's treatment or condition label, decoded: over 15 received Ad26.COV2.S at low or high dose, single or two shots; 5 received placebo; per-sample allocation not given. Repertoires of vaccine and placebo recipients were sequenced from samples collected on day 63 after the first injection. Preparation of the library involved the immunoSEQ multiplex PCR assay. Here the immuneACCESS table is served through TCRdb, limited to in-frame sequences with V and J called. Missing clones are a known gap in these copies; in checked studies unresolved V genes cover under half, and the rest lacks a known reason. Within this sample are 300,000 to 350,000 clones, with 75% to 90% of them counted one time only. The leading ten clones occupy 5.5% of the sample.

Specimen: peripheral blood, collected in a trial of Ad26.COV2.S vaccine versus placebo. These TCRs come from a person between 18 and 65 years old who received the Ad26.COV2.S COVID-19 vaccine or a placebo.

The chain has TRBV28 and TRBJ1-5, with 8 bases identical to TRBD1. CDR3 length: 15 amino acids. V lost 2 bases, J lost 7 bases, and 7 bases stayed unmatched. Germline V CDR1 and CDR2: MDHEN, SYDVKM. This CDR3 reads CASSLGQGERQPQHF. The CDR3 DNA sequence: TGTGCCAGCAGTTTAGGACAGGGAGAAAGGCAGCCCCAGCATTTT.

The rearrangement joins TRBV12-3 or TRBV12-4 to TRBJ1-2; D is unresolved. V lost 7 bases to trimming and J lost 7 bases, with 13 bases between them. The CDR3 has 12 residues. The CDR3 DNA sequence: TGTGCCAGCACGGAGGCCAGAGGTGGCTACACCTTC. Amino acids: CASTEARGGYTF.

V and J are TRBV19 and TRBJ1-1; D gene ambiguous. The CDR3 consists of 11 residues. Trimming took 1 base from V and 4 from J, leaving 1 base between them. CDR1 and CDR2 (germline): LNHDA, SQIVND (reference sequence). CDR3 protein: CASSIATEAFF. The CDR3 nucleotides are TGTGCCAGTAGTATAGCCACTGAAGCTTTCTTT.

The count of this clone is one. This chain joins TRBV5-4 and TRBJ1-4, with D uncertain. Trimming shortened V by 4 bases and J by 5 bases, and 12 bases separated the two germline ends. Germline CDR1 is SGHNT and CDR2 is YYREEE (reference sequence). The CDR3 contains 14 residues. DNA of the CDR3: TGTGCCAGCAGCCCTGGACGGGTAAATGAAAAACTGTTTTTT. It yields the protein CASSPGRVNEKLFF.

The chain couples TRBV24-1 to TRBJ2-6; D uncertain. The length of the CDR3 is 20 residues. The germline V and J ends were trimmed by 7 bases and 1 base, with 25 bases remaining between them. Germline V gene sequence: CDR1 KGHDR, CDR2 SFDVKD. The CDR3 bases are TGTGCCACCAGAGTCCCCCCCGTTGGAGCCCCGATATCTGGGGCCAACGTCCTGACTTTC. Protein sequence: CATRVPPVGAPISGANVLTF.

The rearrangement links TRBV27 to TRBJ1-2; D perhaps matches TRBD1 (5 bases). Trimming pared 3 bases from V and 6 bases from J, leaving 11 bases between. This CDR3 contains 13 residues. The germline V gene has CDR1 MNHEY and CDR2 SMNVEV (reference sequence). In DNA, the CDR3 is TGTGCCAGCAGTTTTACGGGGGACGATGGCTACACCTTC. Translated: CASSFTGDDGYTF.

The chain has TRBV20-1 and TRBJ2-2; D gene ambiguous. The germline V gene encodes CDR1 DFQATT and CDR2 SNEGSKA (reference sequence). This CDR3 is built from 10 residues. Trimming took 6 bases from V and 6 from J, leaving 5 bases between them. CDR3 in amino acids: CSAWAGELFF. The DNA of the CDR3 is TGCAGTGCCTGGGCCGGGGAGCTGTTTTTT.

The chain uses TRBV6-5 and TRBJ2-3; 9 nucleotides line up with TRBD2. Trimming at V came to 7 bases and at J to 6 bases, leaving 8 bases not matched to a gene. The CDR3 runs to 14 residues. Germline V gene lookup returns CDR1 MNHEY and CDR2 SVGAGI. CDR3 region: CASTSSGTSDTQYF. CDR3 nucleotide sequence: TGTGCCAGCACCTCTAGCGGGACGTCGGATACGCAGTATTTT.

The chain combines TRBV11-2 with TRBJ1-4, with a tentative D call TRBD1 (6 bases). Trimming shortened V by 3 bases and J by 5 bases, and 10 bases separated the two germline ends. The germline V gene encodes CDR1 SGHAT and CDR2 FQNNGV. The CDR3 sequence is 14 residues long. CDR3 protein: CASSFGGGNEKLFF. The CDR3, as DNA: TGTGCCAGCAGCTTTGGGGGCGGGAATGAAAAACTGTTTTTT. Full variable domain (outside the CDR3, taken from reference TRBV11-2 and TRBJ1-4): EAGVAQSPRYKIIEKRQSVAFWCNPISGHATLYWYQQILGQGPKLLIQFQNNGVVDDSQLPKDRFSAERLKGVDSTLKIQPAKLEDSAVYLCASSFGGGNEKLFFGSGTQLSVL.

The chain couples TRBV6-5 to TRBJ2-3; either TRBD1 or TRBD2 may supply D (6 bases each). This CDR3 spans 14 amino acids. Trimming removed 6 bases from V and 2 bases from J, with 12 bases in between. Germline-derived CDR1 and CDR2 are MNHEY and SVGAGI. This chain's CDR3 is CASRGGRYTDTQYF. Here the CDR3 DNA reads TGTGCCAGCAGGGGGGGCCGATACACAGATACGCAGTATTTT.

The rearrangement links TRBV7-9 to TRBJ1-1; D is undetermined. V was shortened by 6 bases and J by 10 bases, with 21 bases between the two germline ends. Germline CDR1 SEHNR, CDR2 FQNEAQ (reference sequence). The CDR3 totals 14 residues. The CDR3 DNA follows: TGTGCCAGCAGTTCAACAGTTAATTGGGGTCGAGCTTTCTTT. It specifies CASSSTVNWGRAFF.

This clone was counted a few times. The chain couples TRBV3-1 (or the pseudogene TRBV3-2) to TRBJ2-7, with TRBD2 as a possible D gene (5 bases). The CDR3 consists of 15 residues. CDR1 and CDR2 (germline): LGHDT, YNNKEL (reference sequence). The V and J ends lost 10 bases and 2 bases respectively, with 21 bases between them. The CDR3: CATVDSEDFTYEQYF. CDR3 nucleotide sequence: TGTGCCACCGTCGATAGCGAGGACTTTACCTACGAGCAGTACTTC.

DNA for the CDR3: TGTGCCAGCAGCTTCGGTCTAGGTGTGGTGCTAGACCCCTACGAGCAGTACTTC. Translation: CASSFGLGVVLDPYEQYF. The genes are TRBV5-6 and TRBJ2-7; D not certain. This CDR3 comprises 18 residues. Trimming took off 2 bases at V and 2 bases at J, with 23 bases between the two ends. The germline V gene encodes CDR1 SGHDT and CDR2 YYEEEE.

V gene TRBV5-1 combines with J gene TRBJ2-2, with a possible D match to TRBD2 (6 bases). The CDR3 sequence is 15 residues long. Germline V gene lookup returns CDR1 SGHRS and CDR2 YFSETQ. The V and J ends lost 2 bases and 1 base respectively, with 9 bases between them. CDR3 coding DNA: TGCGCCAGCAGCTTTTCGCGGGAGAACACCGGGGAGCTGTTTTTT. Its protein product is CASSFSRENTGELFF.

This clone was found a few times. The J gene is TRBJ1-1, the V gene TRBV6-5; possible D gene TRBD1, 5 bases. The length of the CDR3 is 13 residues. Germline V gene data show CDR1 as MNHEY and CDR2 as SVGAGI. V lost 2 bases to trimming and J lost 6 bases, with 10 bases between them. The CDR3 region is CASSYGGRAEAFF. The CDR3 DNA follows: TGTGCCAGCAGTTACGGGGGGAGGGCTGAAGCTTTCTTT.

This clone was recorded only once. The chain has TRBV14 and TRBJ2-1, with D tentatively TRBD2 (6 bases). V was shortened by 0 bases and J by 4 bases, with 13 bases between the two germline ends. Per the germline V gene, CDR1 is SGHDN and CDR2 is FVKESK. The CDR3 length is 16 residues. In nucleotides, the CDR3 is TGTGCCAGCAGCCAAGATAGGCGGGGCTCATACAATGAGCAGTTCTTC. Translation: CASSQDRRGSYNEQFF.

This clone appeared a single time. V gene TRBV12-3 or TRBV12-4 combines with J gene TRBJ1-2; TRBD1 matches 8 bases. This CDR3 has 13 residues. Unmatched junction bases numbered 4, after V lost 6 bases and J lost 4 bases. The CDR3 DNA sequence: TGTGCCAGCAGGATGGGACAGGCCTATGGCTACACCTTC. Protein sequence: CASRMGQAYGYTF.

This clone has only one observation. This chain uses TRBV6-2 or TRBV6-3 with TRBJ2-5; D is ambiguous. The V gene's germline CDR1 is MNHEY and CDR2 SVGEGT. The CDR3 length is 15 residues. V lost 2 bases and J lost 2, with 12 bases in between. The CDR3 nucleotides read TGTGCCAGCAGTTACCGCCAGCCTACTCAAGAGACCCAGTACTTC. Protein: CASSYRQPTQETQYF.

The CDR3: CAMRVGGQIYGYTF. Here the CDR3 DNA reads TGTGCCATGCGTGTAGGGGGACAGATCTATGGCTACACCTTC. The J gene is TRBJ1-2, the V gene TRBV28; 7 bases fit TRBD1. Germline V gene sequence: CDR1 MDHEN, CDR2 SYDVKM. The CDR3 runs to 14 residues. V lost 10 bases and J lost 4; bases outside the gene matches: 12.

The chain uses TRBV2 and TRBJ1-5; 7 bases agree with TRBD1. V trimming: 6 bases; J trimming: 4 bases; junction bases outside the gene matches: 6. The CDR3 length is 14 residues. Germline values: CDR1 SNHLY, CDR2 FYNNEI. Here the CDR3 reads CASREGQINQPQHF. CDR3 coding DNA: TGTGCCAGCAGAGAGGGACAGATTAATCAGCCCCAGCATTTT.

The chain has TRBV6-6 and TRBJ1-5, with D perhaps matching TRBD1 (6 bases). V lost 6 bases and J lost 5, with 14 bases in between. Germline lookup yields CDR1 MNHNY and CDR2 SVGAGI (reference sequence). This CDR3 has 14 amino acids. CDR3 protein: CASSMGQGYQPQHF. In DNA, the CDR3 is TGTGCCAGCAGCATGGGTCAGGGGTATCAGCCCCAGCATTTT.